This TCR beta chain is from a study of blood T cell repertoires in COVID-19. On the study more broadly: There were acute and convalescent COVID-19 samples, and they came from the United States, Italy and Spain. From T cells, B-cell-depleted T cells, or PBMCs came the material, which was cDNA or gDNA.

Study processing details: For nucleated cells, counts were estimated from reference gene primer amplification. The repertoire was sequenced with immunoSEQ multiplex PCR; TCRdb's copy has only in-frame clones and lacks some. The V and J calls and the clone size are those of that table, but D and trimming were determined from the DNA. Among about 250,000 clones listed, about 85% were seen once. The CDR3 contains 15 residues. Germline-derived CDR1 and CDR2 are MNHEY and SMNVEV (reference sequence). Trimming at V came to 5 bases and at J to 1 base, leaving 5 bases not matched to a gene. The sequence derives from a young man with active or convalescent COVID-19. The specimen sequenced was peripheral blood. The V call is TRBV27, the J call TRBJ2-5; 9 nucleotides agree with TRBD2. This CDR3 is CASSPGTSSQETQYF. CDR3 nucleotide sequence: TGTGCCAGCAGTCCCGGGACTAGCAGCCAAGAGACCCAGTACTTC.